This TCR beta chain emerged from a study of T cells in women clearing cervical HPV infection. A word on this clone: Its target is unknown. With the read ending 3 residues before the CDR3 end, the germline J gene is used to fill in that end.

Study-wide points: Controls had more TRBV6-7 (about 0.16%) than cases (about 0.11%). CIN3+ cases had significantly higher TCR richness than controls; evenness did not differ. Timing of associations relative to infection is unclear; T-cell subsets were not isolated.

V lost 7 bases and J lost 2, with 20 bases in between. Germline CDR1 MNHEY, CDR2 SVGEGT. The CDR3 runs 16 residues. Each participant carried one incident cervical HPV16 infection only. TCRdb keeps only in-frame clones here, not all; method: immunoSEQ multiplex PCR. The sample table sets out over 45,000 clones. Sequenced: blood buffy coat. The chain is built from TRBV6-2 or TRBV6-3 and TRBJ1-1; tentative D call: TRBD1 (5 bases). The sequence was obtained from a woman aged 18 to 69 with a cervical HPV16 infection that either progressed to CIN3+ or cleared (not recorded which). This CDR3 is CASIPTTRGSNTEAFF. The CDR3 bases that were read are TGTGCCAGCATCCCTACCACAAGGGGTAGTAACACTGAA.